This T cell receptor (beta chain) was sequenced during a study of beta chain features in type 1 diabetes. Study in general: Age, gender and cell yields were alike across patients and healthy donors.

There are 16 residues in the CDR3. The germline V gene encodes CDR1 MGHRA and CDR2 YSYEKL. J lost 4 bases, V lost 5 bases, and 12 bases had no gene match. The investigators reverse transcribed all of the isolated RNA, so they sequenced expressed TCRB transcripts. This table comes from immunoSEQ multiplex PCR, and its TCRdb copy is limited to in-frame clones, with some not included. The repertoire holds hundreds of thousands of clones, with about 14% as singletons. Regarding this clone: No antigen is known for it.

One heparinised draw, averaging about 110 mL, was taken per donor. The authors sorted CD4+ naive, central memory, regulatory and stem cell-like memory cells via CD45RO/CCR7/CD25/CD127/CD95/CD27. Study conclusions and caveats: A closer apparent resemblance between naive, central memory and Treg TCRB repertoires was seen in patients than in healthy donors. Patients with Type 1 diabetes showed moderately but significantly shorter TCRB CDR3s in all four CD4+ subsets.

Sample: naive CD4+ T cells from blood. This sequence originates from a man aged 18 to 30 with type 1 diabetes. J is TRBJ2-7 and V is TRBV4-1; 9 nucleotides line up with TRBD1. The CDR3 nucleotides are TGCGCCAGCAGCTACGAAGGGACAGGGTTAGGGTACGAGCAGTACTTC. As protein: CASSYEGTGLGYEQYF.